A selection of T cell receptor beta chains follows, all from one sample in a study of a mutant IDH1 vaccine in newly diagnosed glioma. These receptors have no identified antigens. Clones were sequenced by immunoSEQ multiplex PCR, and TCRdb holds only the in-frame ones, with some missing. Of about 28,000 clones listed, around 92% are singletons. Sequences were derived from PBMCs, sampled from a glioma patient whose treatment included an IDH1 peptide vaccine. The receptor source for this set is a man aged 18 to 30 with glioma. Each CDR3 is given with its conserved first and last residue. The D gene is left open where the match is weak. For some rows the clone size is stated as once, few or many, or as a class when expanded; others skip it.

J gene,D gene,clone size,V gene,CDR3 DNA,CDR3 protein
TRBJ2-2,TRBD1,.,TRBV9,TGTGCCAGCAGCGTAGGTCCACAATTGACAGGGGGATGGACCGGGGAGCTGTTTTTT,CASSVGPQLTGGWTGELFF
TRBJ2-7,.,few,TRBV18,TGTGCCAGCTCACCAACGTCGGGCTACGAGCAGTACTTC,CASSPTSGYEQYF
TRBJ2-2,.,.,TRBV2,TGTGCCAGCAGTGAAAATCTCCCCGCCAGGGAGCTGTTTTTT,CASSENLPARELFF
TRBJ1-2,.,.,TRBV28,TGTGCCACCGGCACGGGCCCCACTAACTATGGCTACACCTTC,CATGTGPTNYGYTF
TRBJ1-2,.,.,TRBV25-1,TGTGCCAGCAGCGAACGTACAGGGAGAGGCTACACCTTC,CASSERTGRGYTF
TRBJ1-1,.,.,TRBV18,TGTGCCAGCTCACGGGGTTTAGGGAACACTGAAGCTTTCTTT,CASSRGLGNTEAFF
TRBJ2-5,TRBD2,once,TRBV6-1,TGTGCCAGCAGGGGAAGACTAGCGGGAGGGGAGACCCAGTACTTC,CASRGRLAGGETQYF
TRBJ2-2,.,once,TRBV29-1,TGCAGCGTTGATAAGGGTCGGGGCGGGGAGCTGTTTTTT,CSVDKGRGGELFF
TRBJ2-3,TRBD2,.,TRBV10-3,TGTGCCATCAGCTCGCTAGCGGGACCCACAGATACGCAGTATTTT,CAISSLAGPTDTQYF
TRBJ1-1,TRBD1,.,TRBV6-6,TGTGCCAGCAGACCGGGACAGGGATTAACTGAAGCTTTCTTT,CASRPGQGLTEAFF
TRBJ1-2,.,.,TRBV7-2,TGTGCCAGCAGCTTGGGCCGAAGCTGGGATGGCTACACCTTC,CASSLGRSWDGYTF
TRBJ2-3,.,.,TRBV25-1,TGTGCCAGCAGTGAATATGGGGGGGCTGGAGATACGCAGTATTTT,CASSEYGGAGDTQYF
TRBJ1-5,.,.,TRBV19,TGTGCCAGTAGTATAGTCGAGGCGGTCGGCAATCAGCCCCAGCATTTT,CASSIVEAVGNQPQHF
TRBJ1-1,.,.,TRBV30,TGTGCCTGGACCCAGACAGACCCGAACACTGAAGCTTTCTTT,CAWTQTDPNTEAFF